Shown below are 26 T cell receptor beta chains from a single sample sequenced in a study of spatial heterogeneity in lung cancer. The time point: sample taken at primary tumor resection. TCRdb processed the 5' RACE reads anew with MiXCR; each CDR3 protein has one entry. This sample carries fewer than 6,500 distinct CDR3 sequences, approximately 13% of them seen once, and the ten largest clones take 20%. The sample in question was normal lung tissue next to the tumor, obtained at surgery. The origin of the receptors is a female donor with early-stage non-small cell lung cancer.

There are many counts of this clonotype. This rearrangement joins TRBV20-1 to TRBJ1-1, with D possibly being TRBD1 (6 bases). The CDR3 is made up of 14 amino acids. Germline-derived CDR1 and CDR2 are DFQATT and SNEGSKA (reference sequence). V lost 1 base and J 0 bases, leaving 9 bases between the germline ends. CDR3 region: CSARVGGMNTEAFF. Here the CDR3 DNA reads TGCAGTGCTAGAGTAGGGGGGATGAACACTGAAGCTTTCTTT.

This clonotype has just a few counts. The chain links TRBV12-3 or TRBV12-4 to TRBJ1-1; D gene uncertain. V shed 1 base and J shed 4 bases, with 1 base lying between them. The CDR3 extends over 11 amino acids. CDR3 in amino acids: CASSLGTEAFF. The CDR3 DNA is TGTGCCAGCAGTTTAGGCACTGAAGCTTTCTTT.

This clonotype was found a few times. The V and J genes are TRBV29-1 and TRBJ2-1; D unclear. Germline CDR1 reads SQVTM; CDR2 reads ANQGSEA. V was cut by 5 bases and J by 3 bases, with 14 bases left in between. The CDR3 loop spans 14 amino acids. The chain's CDR3 is CSVKNTESYNEQFF. The CDR3 nucleotides are TGCAGCGTTAAGAACACCGAAAGCTACAATGAGCAGTTCTTC.

This clonotype was counted ten times or more. The chain couples TRBV12-3 or TRBV12-4 to TRBJ2-1; D might be TRBD2 (5 bases). The CDR3 extends over 12 amino acids. Trimming took off 5 bases at V and 7 bases at J, with 9 bases between the two ends. As DNA, the CDR3 is TGTGCCAGCAGTGCTCTAGCAAATGAGCAGTTCTTC. Protein: CASSALANEQFF.

This clonotype came up many times. The chain joins TRBV6-2 or TRBV6-3 to TRBJ2-1; D may be TRBD1 or TRBD2 (5 bases each). CDR1 MNHEY and CDR2 SVGEGT come from the germline V gene. CDR3 length: 13 amino acids. The V end lost 5 bases, the J end lost 2 bases, and 7 bases lay between the germline ends. The CDR3 DNA is TGTGCCAGCAGTCGGGACGCCTACAATGAGCAGTTCTTC. Translated, it gives CASSRDAYNEQFF.

This clonotype was seen a few times. The V and J genes are TRBV12-3 or TRBV12-4 and TRBJ2-6; tentatively, D is TRBD1 (6 bases). This CDR3 has 15 residues. Deletions cut 6 bases from V and 1 base from J, with 10 bases between. The CDR3 DNA is TGTGCCAGCAGATCACAGGGTTCTGGGGCCAACGTCCTGACTTTC. Its translation: CASRSQGSGANVLTF.

As to this clonotype: The junction departs from the called germline gene at one end, perhaps through a read error. Here the CDR3 reads CSAQSPGAKSVF. The CDR3 DNA reads TGCAGTGCTCAGTCACCCGGGGCCAAGTCTGTTTTC. The chain uses TRBV20-1 and TRBJ1-2; the D gene is possibly TRBD1 (5 bases). The CDR3 extends over 12 amino acids. CDR1 DFQATT and CDR2 SNEGSKA come from the germline V gene (reference sequence).

This clonotype was seen a single time. J is TRBJ2-5 and V is TRBV5-6; D unclear. Trimming stripped 0 bases from V and 3 bases from J, with 0 bases between. The length of the CDR3 is 11 residues. The germline V gene has CDR1 SGHDT and CDR2 YYEEEE. CDR3 nucleotides: TGTGCCAGCAGCTTGGAAGAGACCCAGTACTTC. Translation gives CASSLEETQYF. Complete variable domain (other parts from reference TRBV5-6 and TRBJ2-5): DAGVTQSPTHLIKTRGQQVTLRCSPKSGHDTVSWYQQALGQGPQFIFQYYEEEERQRGNFPDRFSGHQFPNYSSELNVNALLLGDSALYLCASSLEETQYFGPGTRLLVL.

This clonotype was detected ten times or more. This chain joins TRBV30 and TRBJ2-1; D possibly corresponds to TRBD2 (6 bases). The germline gives CDR1 GTSNPN, CDR2 SVGIG (reference sequence). The V gene lost 3 bases and the J gene lost 0 bases, with 18 bases spanning the gap. The CDR3 covers 17 residues. The CDR3: CAWRARIADSSYNEQFF. The CDR3 DNA reads TGTGCCTGGAGAGCGAGGATAGCGGATAGCTCCTACAATGAGCAGTTCTTC.

This clonotype was counted a few times. This chain links TRBV20-1 with TRBJ2-3; no definite D call. The germline V gene has CDR1 DFQATT and CDR2 SNEGSKA (reference sequence). The length of the CDR3 is 13 residues. V dropped 3 bases and J dropped 4 bases, with 11 bases sitting between them. Written as DNA, the CDR3 is TGCAGTGCTAGTTCAGCGAAACCAGATACGCAGTATTTT. Protein product: CSASSAKPDTQYF.

This clonotype occurred many times. This rearrangement joins TRBV28 to TRBJ2-7; 9 nucleotides line up with TRBD2. The J segment lost 4 bases and the V segment lost 3 bases, leaving 13 bases of the junction unmatched. The CDR3 has 17 amino acids. Germline CDR1 MDHEN, CDR2 SYDVKM. In nucleotides, the CDR3 is TGTGCCAGCAGTTTCTCAGCGGGAGGTGGGGCAAAATACGAGCAGTACTTC. This codes for CASSFSAGGGAKYEQYF. Complete variable domain (other parts from reference TRBV28 and TRBJ2-7): DVKVTQSSRYLVKRTGEKVFLECVQDMDHENMFWYRQDPGLGLRLIYFSYDVKMKEKGDIPEGYSVSREKKERFSLILESASTNQTSMYLCASSFSAGGGAKYEQYFGPGTRLTVT.

This clonotype was seen many times. The chain couples TRBV19 to TRBJ2-3, with 16 nucleotides matching TRBD2. Germline V lookup: CDR1 LNHDA, CDR2 SQIVND (reference sequence). Trimming removed 6 bases from V and 3 bases from J; junction bases left unmatched: 6. This CDR3 comprises 17 residues. The CDR3 loop reads CASSRKGLAGGTDTQYF. In DNA, the CDR3 is TGTGCCAGTAGCAGGAAGGGACTAGCGGGGGGGACAGATACGCAGTATTTT. Full variable domain (remainder filled in from reference TRBV19 and TRBJ2-3): DGGITQSPKYLFRKEGQNVTLSCEQNLNHDAMYWYRQDPGQGLRLIYYSQIVNDFQKGDIAEGYSVSREKKESFPLTVTSAQKNPTAFYLCASSRKGLAGGTDTQYFGPGTRLTVL.

V is TRBV3-1 and J is TRBJ2-5; 12 positions match TRBD2. The germline CDR1 and CDR2 sequences are LGHDT and YNNKEL (reference sequence). CDR3 length: 16 residues. Trimming took 2 bases from V and 0 from J; bases not matched to a gene: 1. The CDR3 DNA follows: TGTGCCAGCAGCCAAACTAGCGGGGGGTACCAAGAGACCCAGTACTTC. It encodes CASSQTSGGYQETQYF.

This clonotype appeared many times. V usage is TRBV4-3 and J usage is TRBJ2-7; the D is unclear. The V gene's germline CDR1 is LGHNA and CDR2 YSLEER. The V gene lost 0 bases and the J gene lost 2 bases, with 11 bases spanning the gap. The CDR3 has 15 amino acids. The CDR3 DNA sequence: TGCGCCAGCAGCCAAGAAACCCTGGGGACCTACGAGCAGTACTTC. Translation gives CASSQETLGTYEQYF.

This chain joins TRBV12-3 or TRBV12-4 and TRBJ2-2; no definite D call. Trimming shortened V by 8 bases and J by 2 bases, and 6 bases separated the two germline ends. The CDR3 has 12 amino acids. The CDR3: CASSINTGELFF. The CDR3 nucleotides are TGTGCCAGCTCGATAAACACCGGGGAGCTGTTTTTT.

The V gene is TRBV29-1, the J gene TRBJ1-1, with a weak D call TRBD1 (6 bases). Germline V gene lookup returns CDR1 SQVTM and CDR2 ANQGSEA. The CDR3 has 13 amino acids. Trimming took 7 bases from V and 0 from J, leaving 12 bases between them. CDR3 protein: CSGTDRLNTEAFF. CDR3 coding DNA: TGCAGCGGAACGGACAGACTGAACACTGAAGCTTTCTTT.

This clonotype has at least ten counts. The V and J genes are TRBV4-2 and TRBJ2-6, with D tentatively TRBD1 (5 bases). The CDR3 contains 16 residues. CDR1 is LGHNA and CDR2 is YNFKEQ in the germline V gene. V was cut by 6 bases and J by 0 bases, with 12 bases left in between. The DNA of the CDR3 is TGTGCCAGCAGTTCAGAACAGGACTCTGGGGCCAACGTCCTGACTTTC. Translation: CASSSEQDSGANVLTF.

By proportion, this clonotype is medium-sized. The chain has TRBV20-1 and TRBJ2-1; the D gene is possibly TRBD2 (6 bases). This CDR3 is built from 17 residues. Germline V CDR1 and CDR2: DFQATT, SNEGSKA (reference sequence). Trimming took 1 base from V and 9 from J, leaving 25 bases between them. The CDR3: CSARVLAGRGVLAEQFF. The CDR3 nucleotides are TGCAGTGCTAGAGTTTTAGCCGGGAGAGGGGTTCTCGCTGAGCAGTTCTTC.

This clonotype was seen at least ten times. V gene TRBV18 combines with J gene TRBJ1-2; D uncertain. Germline assignment: CDR1 KGHSH and CDR2 LQKENI. The CDR3 consists of 13 residues. The V and J ends lost 1 base and 2 bases respectively, with 5 bases between them. The CDR3 region is CASSPRENYGYTF. As DNA, the CDR3 is TGTGCCAGCTCACCACGGGAGAACTATGGCTACACCTTC.

The CDR3 protein is CASSAWAEERSYTF. The CDR3 coding sequence is TGTGCCAGCAGTGCCTGGGCAGAGGAACGAAGCTACACCTTC. The J gene is TRBJ1-2, the V gene TRBV27; D is undetermined. Germline loops: CDR1 MNHEY, CDR2 SMNVEV (reference sequence). V lost 5 bases, J lost 9 bases, and 19 bases lay in between. The CDR3 covers 14 residues.

This clonotype was counted at least ten times. V and J are TRBV12-3 or TRBV12-4 and TRBJ2-2; the D gene could be TRBD1 or TRBD2 (5 bases each). Trimming cost V 8 bases and J 4 bases, with 17 bases left between them. This CDR3 has 15 residues. In DNA, the CDR3 is TGTGCCAGCCTATACTACGGGGCGCGCACCGGGGAGCTGTTTTTT. Its protein is CASLYYGARTGELFF.

The chain uses TRBV7-8 and TRBJ2-2; no clear D. V shed 1 base and J shed 8 bases, with 8 bases lying between them. Germline CDR1 is SGHVS and CDR2 is FQNEAQ. The CDR3 sequence is 13 residues long. Here the CDR3 reads CASSLVITGELFF. As DNA, the CDR3 is TGTGCCAGCAGCTTAGTCATTACTGGGGAGCTGTTTTTT.

This clonotype occurred many times. V is TRBV5-1 and J is TRBJ2-7, with D unclear. The CDR3 consists of 17 residues. CDR1 and CDR2 (germline): SGHRS, YFSETQ. V was cut by 0 bases and J by 2 bases, with 18 bases left in between. Here the CDR3 DNA reads TGCGCCAGCAGCTTGGTGCACGGCCTTATACGAACCTACGAGCAGTACTTC. Translated, it gives CASSLVHGLIRTYEQYF.

The chain carries TRBV5-1 and TRBJ2-5; D remains ambiguous. The CDR3 contains 12 residues. Germline values: CDR1 SGHRS, CDR2 YFSETQ. Trimming stripped 6 bases from V and 1 base from J, with 7 bases between. The CDR3 spells CASKGVQETQYF. The DNA of the CDR3 is TGCGCCAGCAAGGGCGTCCAAGAGACCCAGTACTTC.

This clonotype rates as medium-sized. The chain joins TRBV7-2 to TRBJ2-2; D call uncertain. Trimming removed 5 bases from V and 1 base from J, with 11 bases in between. This CDR3 is 15 amino acids long. The germline gives CDR1 SGHTA, CDR2 FQGNSA. Written as DNA, the CDR3 is TGTGCCAGCAGCCCCGCCGCTTTGAACACCGGGGAGCTGTTTTTT. Its translation is CASSPAALNTGELFF.

In this sample, this clonotype turned up many times. The chain has TRBV20-1 and TRBJ2-5, with D perhaps matching TRBD1 or TRBD2 (5 bases each). Looked up from germline, CDR1 is DFQATT and CDR2 is SNEGSKA (reference sequence). This CDR3 contains 13 residues. The ends were cut back, 6 bases at V and 1 base at J, with 12 bases in the middle. The CDR3 spells CSAKRGRQETQYF. Written as DNA, the CDR3 is TGCAGTGCCAAGAGGGGACGCCAAGAGACCCAGTACTTC.